These T cell receptor beta chains were read from a single sample in a study of radiotherapy plus CTLA-4 blockade in lung cancer. The protocol was immunoSEQ multiplex PCR, while the TCRdb copy is restricted to in-frame clones and leaves out a portion. This table has 35,000 to 45,000 clones, around 83% appearing once. Sample: peripheral blood, taken from a patient treated with radiotherapy plus ipilimumab. All receptors come from a human donor with non-small cell lung cancer who had stable disease on radiotherapy plus ipilimumab. Each CDR3 is given with its conserved first and last residue. D genes are given only for firm matches. Where a row states a size, it is once, few, many or the class of an expanded clone; other rows omit it.

j_call,v_call,clone_size,d_call,cdr3_aa,cdr3_nt
TRBJ1-6,TRBV4-1,-,TRBD1,CASSQASGTENSPLHF,TGCGCCAGCAGCCAAGCCTCCGGGACAGAAAATTCACCCCTCCACTTT
TRBJ1-6,TRBV10-3,-,-,CAIREDQAYSPLHF,TGTGCCATCAGGGAAGACCAGGCATATTCACCCCTCCACTTT
TRBJ2-1,TRBV18,-,TRBD1,CASSPSGTGSDEQFF,TGTGCCAGCTCACCTTCCGGGACAGGGTCTGATGAGCAGTTCTTC
TRBJ1-1,TRBV29-1,few,-,CSVGVRARGAFF,TGCAGCGTTGGGGTTAGGGCAAGAGGGGCTTTCTTT
TRBJ2-2,TRBV7-3,-,TRBD2,CASSPWTSGSTGELFF,TGTGCCAGCAGCCCTTGGACTAGCGGGAGTACCGGGGAGCTGTTTTTT
TRBJ2-5,TRBV5-1,once,-,CASSPTGYQETQYF,TGCGCCAGCAGCCCAACAGGATACCAAGAGACCCAGTACTTC
TRBJ2-7,TRBV11-2,few,-,CASSFRDWPPEQYF,TGTGCCAGCAGCTTCCGGGACTGGCCCCCCGAGCAGTACTTC
TRBJ2-7,TRBV4-1,-,TRBD1,CASSYRGASYEQYF,TGCGCCAGCAGCTACAGGGGAGCGTCCTACGAGCAGTACTTC
TRBJ2-6,TRBV19,few,-,CASRRDRSGANVLTF,TGTGCCAGTAGACGCGACAGGTCTGGGGCCAACGTCCTGACTTTC
TRBJ2-1,TRBV7-6,-,TRBD2,CASRAAGGLNEQFF,TGTGCCAGCAGGGCAGCGGGAGGGTTAAATGAGCAGTTCTTC
TRBJ2-1,TRBV7-2,-,-,CASSPQRGGLQFF,TGTGCCAGCAGCCCCCAGAGGGGAGGATTGCAGTTCTTC
TRBJ1-5,TRBV7-2,-,-,CASSLDLSGAQPQHF,TGTGCCAGCAGCTTAGATCTGTCAGGGGCTCAGCCCCAGCATTTT
TRBJ2-7,TRBV4-3,-,-,CASSQELGGEQYF,TGCGCCAGCAGCCAAGAGCTAGGGGGCGAGCAGTACTTC